This T cell receptor beta chain was captured in a study of T cells in Graves' hyperthyroidism and ophthalmopathy. Uncontrolled infection, other autoimmune disease, pregnancy or lactation led to exclusion. Regions amplified from RNA transcripts were the TCR beta CDR3 regions. First-round RT-PCR of the TCR CDR3 relied on the HTBI primer set. TCRdb called the multiplex PCR reads again in MiXCR, with one record for every CDR3 protein. The sample has 530,000 or so distinct CDR3 sequences, roughly 15% seen once. This clonotype was seen a few times. Material for sequencing was blood. This clonotype originated in a woman under 30 with Graves' ophthalmopathy.

DNA for the CDR3: TGCAGTGCCCCGCGACAGTCTAGGGGCTACACCTTC. This codes for CSAPRQSRGYTF. V is TRBV20-1 and J is TRBJ1-2; D is perhaps TRBD1 (5 bases). The CDR3 loop spans 12 amino acids. V shed 6 bases and J shed 8 bases, with 16 bases lying between them. Per the germline V gene, CDR1 is DFQATT and CDR2 is SNEGSKA (reference sequence).